This TCR beta chain is drawn from a study of cytomegalovirus exposure and HLA in healthy donors. General study findings and limits: CMV serostatus was the sole immune exposure information available. Earlier analysis yielded a pattern in which most TCR beta V segments were productive about 87% or about 30% of the time.

This CDR3 region has 16 residues. Per the germline V gene, CDR1 is SSHAT and CDR2 is FNYEAQ (reference sequence). Deletions cut 1 base from V and 0 bases from J, with 10 bases between. 13 Jbeta primers and 60 Vbeta primers were used for the PCR. Here immunoSEQ multiplex PCR was the method, and the copy in TCRdb shows in-frame clones only, minus some. The repertoire holds about 160,000 clones, with over 70% as singletons. Participants comprised healthy donors of bone marrow. A note on this clone: Its target is unknown.

The V gene is TRBV7-7, the J gene TRBJ2-1; D is unclear. The sequence was obtained from a young man in good health and CMV-seronegative. Sequencing input: PBMCs. CDR3 bases: TGTGCCAGCAGCTTAGGGCCCCTCTCCTCCTACAATGAGCAGTTCTTC. It specifies CASSLGPLSSYNEQFF.